This T cell receptor (beta chain) appears in the sequencing data of a study of cytomegalovirus exposure and HLA in healthy donors. Study-level results: In vitro, three CMV-associated chains proved specific for CMV antigens.

This clone occurred once. Its antigen is as yet unknown. The CDR3 length is 15 residues. In germline, CDR1 is MDHEN, CDR2 SYDVKM. Deletions cut 9 bases from V and 4 bases from J, with 21 bases between. The table came from immunoSEQ multiplex PCR; TCRdb's copy has only in-frame clones and leaves some out. The sample has over 120,000 clones, 80% to 90% seen once. The sample was PBMCs. This receptor was taken from a man aged 18 to 29 in good health and CMV-seropositive. The rearrangement links TRBV28 to TRBJ1-2; D might be TRBD1 (6 bases). Written as DNA, the CDR3 is TGTGCCAGTCTAAGCAATGCAGGGGCGCCCTATGGCTACACCTTC. Protein product: CASLSNAGAPYGYTF.